A single TCR beta chain is shown here with its context. Its specificity is not known. These data belong to a study of beta chain features in type 1 diabetes. On the study more broadly: Healthy donors and patients had similar age, gender and cell yields.

The CDR3 totals 13 residues. The J segment lost 6 bases and the V segment lost 5 bases, leaving 3 bases of the junction unmatched. Germline values: CDR1 SGHAT, CDR2 FQNNGV. Study-wide findings and caveats: TCRB CDR3s were moderately but significantly shorter in Type 1 diabetes patients in all four CD4+ subsets. More deletions and fewer insertions at VDJ junctions were found in patients with type 1 diabetes.

Expressed TCRB transcripts were sequenced after all isolated RNA was converted to cDNA. Using immunoSEQ multiplex PCR, the repertoire was profiled, and TCRdb retains in-frame clones only, with some absent. The sample contains about 360,000 clones, over 10% of which appear only once. Sequencing was performed on naive CD4+ T cells from blood. The chain recombines TRBV11-2 with TRBJ2-1; TRBD2 matches 8 bases. This clonotype originated in a woman aged 18 to 35 with type 1 diabetes. The DNA for the CDR3 is TGTGCCAGCAGCCCCGGGACTAGCAATGAGCAGTTCTTC. Amino acids: CASSPGTSNEQFF.